The 30 T cell receptor beta chains listed next were all sequenced from one sample in a study of blood T cell repertoires in COVID-19. Clones were sequenced by immunoSEQ multiplex PCR, and TCRdb holds only the in-frame ones, with some missing. The repertoire holds about 160,000 clones, with 80% to 85% as singletons. What was sequenced was peripheral blood. The receptors stem from a woman aged 60-75 years with acute or convalescent COVID-19.

The chain recombines TRBV7-9 with TRBJ2-1, with TRBD2 matching 8 bases. The V gene's germline CDR1 is SEHNR and CDR2 FQNEAQ (reference sequence). This CDR3 contains 14 residues. V shed 5 bases and J 9 bases; nucleotides not matched to a gene: 9. The CDR3 nucleotides are TGTGCCAGCAGCGAACCACTAGCGGACGGTGAGCAGTTCTTC. This encodes CASSEPLADGEQFF.

The chain carries TRBV24-1 and TRBJ2-7, with D perhaps matching TRBD1 (6 bases). Germline assignment: CDR1 KGHDR and CDR2 SFDVKD. The CDR3 contains 13 residues. Trimming left V 3 bases short and J 3 bases short, with 8 bases between. This CDR3 is CATSDPQGYEQYF. The DNA of the CDR3 is TGTGCCACCAGTGATCCACAGGGCTACGAGCAGTACTTC.

This chain links TRBV7-2 with TRBJ2-2; 9 bases map to TRBD1. The germline gives CDR1 SGHTA, CDR2 FQGNSA. The CDR3 runs 19 residues. Trimming at V came to 7 bases and at J to 5 bases, leaving 20 bases not matched to a gene. CDR3 sequence (DNA): TGTGCCAGCATTCGGGTCGGGTCCGGGACAGGGATTGAGACCGGGGAGCTGTTTTTT. Translated, it gives CASIRVGSGTGIETGELFF.

The chain couples TRBV15 to TRBJ1-5; D is possibly TRBD1 (5 bases). Between the trimmed V and J ends, which lost 5 bases and 5 bases, there was a span of 25 bases. CDR1 and CDR2 (germline): LNHNV, YYDKDF (reference sequence). The CDR3 length is 18 residues. CDR3 nucleotides: TGTGCCACCAGCCAATACAAAACAGGCAGGGTGGGCGATCAGCCCCAGCATTTT. It codes for CATSQYKTGRVGDQPQHF. The full variable domain, in which reference TRBV15 and TRBJ1-5 provide the parts outside the CDR3, is DAMVIQNPRYQVTQFGKPVTLSCSQTLNHNVMYWYQQKSSQAPKLLFHYYDKDFNNEADTPDNFQSRRPNTSFCFLDIRSPGLGDTAMYLCATSQYKTGRVGDQPQHFGDGTRLSIL.

This chain connects TRBV9 to TRBJ2-1; D is possibly TRBD2 (7 bases). CDR3 size: 16 residues. V was pared by 0 bases and J by 6 bases, with 16 bases between. Germline loops: CDR1 SGDLS, CDR2 YYNGEE. DNA for the CDR3: TGTGCCAGCAGCGTAGACCCCCGGGGGGCAGGCAATGAGCAGTTCTTC. Protein sequence: CASSVDPRGAGNEQFF.

The rearrangement links TRBV25-1 to TRBJ2-3; D ambiguous. Trimming took 2 bases from V and 2 from J, leaving 11 bases between them. The CDR3 consists of 15 residues. The germline CDR1 and CDR2 sequences are MGHDK and SYGVNS. The CDR3 DNA reads TGTGCCAGCAGTGAAGCGGCGGCGGCCACAGATACGCAGTATTTT. Encoded protein: CASSEAAAATDTQYF.

The CDR3 sequence is CASSLTGAGGTGELFF. For the CDR3, the DNA is TGCGCCAGCAGCTTGACCGGAGCTGGCGGCACCGGGGAGCTGTTTTTT. The V gene is TRBV5-1, the J gene TRBJ2-2, with D hard to call. Trimming took 1 base from V and 4 from J, leaving 14 bases between them. CDR1 is SGHRS and CDR2 is YFSETQ in the germline V gene. This CDR3 has 16 amino acids. Looking up the rest from reference TRBV5-1 and TRBJ2-2 gives the full variable domain: KAGVTQTPRYLIKTRGQQVTLSCSPISGHRSVSWYQQTPGQGLQFLFEYFSETQRNKGNFPGRFSGRQFSNSRSEMNVSTLELGDSALYLCASSLTGAGGTGELFFGEGSRLTVL.

The rearrangement uses TRBV4-2 and TRBJ1-5, with a possible D match to TRBD1 (6 bases). The V and J ends lost 4 bases and 2 bases respectively, with 12 bases between them. The CDR3 has 15 residues. Germline CDR1 reads LGHNA; CDR2 reads YNFKEQ. The CDR3 loop reads CASSPLQGGNQPQHF. The DNA for the CDR3 is TGTGCCAGCAGCCCCTTACAGGGAGGCAATCAGCCCCAGCATTTT.

This sequence joins TRBV7-2 and TRBJ2-2, with D uncertain. CDR1 and CDR2 from the germline V gene are SGHTA and FQGNSA. This CDR3 contains 20 residues. The V gene lost 0 bases and the J gene lost 0 bases, with 20 bases spanning the gap. This CDR3 reads CASSLARPGSPVANTGELFF. CDR3 sequence (DNA): TGTGCCAGCAGCTTAGCCCGACCCGGGTCCCCGGTGGCGAACACCGGGGAGCTGTTTTTT.

The chain combines TRBV27 with TRBJ1-5; D gene ambiguous. Germline V gene sequence: CDR1 MNHEY, CDR2 SMNVEV (reference sequence). The CDR3 spans 15 residues. V was cut by 6 bases and J by 1 base, with 13 bases left in between. CDR3 residues: CASRTVRESNQPQHF. CDR3 bases: TGTGCCAGCAGGACTGTAAGGGAGAGCAATCAGCCCCAGCATTTT.

This chain joins TRBV7-2 and TRBJ2-5; 13 nucleotides match TRBD2. Trimming took 5 bases from V and 5 from J; bases not matched to a gene: 8. The CDR3 contains 16 residues. Germline CDR1 SGHTA, CDR2 FQGNSA. DNA of the CDR3: TGTGCCAGCAGCCGCCGGACTAGCGGGGGTGGGGAGACCCAGTACTTC. The encoded protein is CASSRRTSGGGETQYF.

This sequence joins TRBV7-2 and TRBJ2-2, with D perhaps matching TRBD2 (6 bases). This CDR3 is built from 15 residues. The V and J ends lost 5 bases and 0 bases respectively, with 10 bases between them. From germline, CDR1 is SGHTA and CDR2 FQGNSA. The CDR3 DNA follows: TGTGCCAGCAGCCGGGGGACTTCGAACACCGGGGAGCTGTTTTTT. This codes for CASSRGTSNTGELFF.

The V gene is TRBV28, the J gene TRBJ1-3; D perhaps matches TRBD1 (5 bases). Germline loops: CDR1 MDHEN, CDR2 SYDVKM. The V and J ends lost 11 bases and 4 bases respectively, with 15 bases between them. The CDR3 contains 13 residues. CDR3 nucleotides: TGTGCCTTCTCGGGGGGGAGAGGAAACACCATATATTTT. Protein product: CAFSGGRGNTIYF.

The genes are TRBV28 and TRBJ1-5; maybe TRBD1 (6 bases). CDR3 length: 15 amino acids. V was clipped by 10 bases and J by 0 bases, with 16 bases between them. The germline gives CDR1 MDHEN, CDR2 SYDVKM. CDR3 in amino acids: CATNSDRTSNQPQHF. DNA of the CDR3: TGTGCCACCAACAGCGACAGGACTAGCAATCAGCCCCAGCATTTT.

The chain is built from TRBV7-9 and TRBJ1-5; 10 positions agree with TRBD1. Germline CDR1 and CDR2: SEHNR and FQNEAQ (reference sequence). V lost 3 bases to trimming and J lost 4 bases; unmatched junction nucleotides: 6. The CDR3 spans 16 residues. The CDR3 protein is CASSFGTGAFNQPQHF. The DNA for the CDR3 is TGTGCCAGCAGCTTCGGGACAGGGGCTTTTAATCAGCCCCAGCATTTT.

This chain links TRBV5-4 with TRBJ1-3; the D gene is possibly TRBD1 (5 bases). Trimming shortened V by 4 bases and J by 2 bases, and 7 bases separated the two germline ends. This CDR3 contains 13 residues. Germline V lookup: CDR1 SGHNT, CDR2 YYREEE (reference sequence). The CDR3, as DNA: TGTGCCAGCAGCGTGACAGCTGGAAACACCATATATTTT. It specifies CASSVTAGNTIYF.

This clone was counted a few times. The V gene is TRBV2, the J gene TRBJ1-6, with 7 bases matching TRBD1. CDR1 is SNHLY, CDR2 FYNNEI, per germline. V dropped 8 bases and J dropped 1; count of bases not matched to a gene: 8. The CDR3 covers 16 residues. The CDR3 sequence: CASYRDRRSYNSPLHF. In nucleotides, the CDR3 is TGTGCCAGCTACCGGGACAGAAGGTCCTATAATTCACCCCTCCACTTT.

The chain couples TRBV6-1 to TRBJ1-2; no firm D call. CDR3 length equals 15 residues. V was clipped by 1 base and J by 4 bases, with 13 bases between them. The germline CDR1 and CDR2 sequences are MNHNS and SASEGT. CDR3 DNA sequence: TGTGCCAGCAGTGAAGGGGGTGGAGGATTCTATGGCTACACCTTC. Residues: CASSEGGGGFYGYTF.

The chain links TRBV7-9 to TRBJ2-7, with 9 bases matching TRBD1. The trim removed 4 bases at V and 2 bases at J, leaving 6 bases unmatched. The CDR3 loop spans 15 amino acids. Germline V CDR1 and CDR2: SEHNR, FQNEAQ (reference sequence). Here the CDR3 DNA reads TGTGCCAGCAGCTCCCCGGGACAGGGACCCTACGAGCAGTACTTC. It yields the protein CASSSPGQGPYEQYF.

The chain couples TRBV6-5 to TRBJ2-2, with unresolved D. The germline gives CDR1 MNHEY, CDR2 SVGAGI. V lost 4 bases and J 2 bases, leaving 14 bases between the germline ends. The CDR3 length is 16 residues. The DNA for the CDR3 is TGTGCCAGCAGTTCTACACCAGGTGCTAACACCGGGGAGCTGTTTTTT. It encodes CASSSTPGANTGELFF.

This chain links TRBV28 with TRBJ1-1; 7 nucleotides align to TRBD1. This CDR3 region has 15 residues. Trimming took 4 bases from V and 1 from J; bases not matched to a gene: 6. Germline CDR1 and CDR2: MDHEN and SYDVKM. The CDR3 loop reads CASSYRGKGNTEAFF. The CDR3 DNA reads TGTGCCAGCAGTTACAGGGGTAAAGGGAACACTGAAGCTTTCTTT.

The chain recombines TRBV28 with TRBJ1-2; D ambiguous. V lost 6 bases and J lost 9, with 14 bases in between. Looked up from germline, CDR1 is MDHEN and CDR2 is SYDVKM. This CDR3 has 12 amino acids. CDR3 sequence (DNA): TGTGCCAGCAGGGTAGACACTAGAAGCTACACCTTC. This translates into CASRVDTRSYTF.

The genes are TRBV3-1 (or the pseudogene TRBV3-2) and TRBJ2-7; D might be TRBD2 (5 bases). The V gene lost 0 bases and the J gene lost 3 bases, with 18 bases spanning the gap. The CDR3 consists of 17 residues. The germline CDR1 and CDR2 sequences are LGHDT and YNNKEL (reference sequence). In DNA, the CDR3 is TGTGCCAGCAGCCAAGAAATTGCTGGACTCTCGGGCTACGAGCAGTACTTC. Amino acid sequence: CASSQEIAGLSGYEQYF.

The CDR3 loop is CASSSTGQGVYEQYF. CDR3 DNA sequence: TGTGCCAGCAGCTCTACCGGACAGGGGGTCTACGAGCAGTACTTC. The chain uses TRBV11-2 and TRBJ2-7; 10 nucleotides align to TRBD1. V lost 4 bases, J lost 3 bases, and 6 bases stayed unmatched. Germline V gives CDR1 SGHAT, CDR2 FQNNGV. This CDR3 comprises 15 residues.

The V gene is TRBV9, the J gene TRBJ2-7, with 7 bases fitting TRBD1. Germline V gives CDR1 SGDLS, CDR2 YYNGEE. J gave up 4 bases and V 4 bases, and 11 bases lay outside the gene matches. The CDR3 is made up of 15 amino acids. The CDR3 loop is CASSKQGFGGYEQYF. The CDR3 bases are TGTGCCAGCAGCAAACAGGGGTTCGGAGGATACGAGCAGTACTTC.

The rearrangement links TRBV7-2 to TRBJ2-6; 7 bases align to TRBD1. Trimming cost V 5 bases and J 0 bases; bases outside gene matches: 7. Germline CDR1 SGHTA, CDR2 FQGNSA. This CDR3 spans 17 amino acids. CDR3 sequence reads: CASSIRQGNSGANVLTF. For the CDR3, the DNA is TGTGCCAGCAGCATAAGACAGGGTAACTCTGGGGCCAACGTCCTGACTTTC.

V is TRBV28 and J is TRBJ2-7; maybe TRBD2 (6 bases). The CDR3 is 12 amino acids. Trimming took 2 bases from V and 4 from J, leaving 6 bases between them. Germline V CDR1 and CDR2: MDHEN, SYDVKM. CDR3 residues: CASSLGGYEQYF. In DNA, the CDR3 is TGTGCCAGCAGTTTAGGGGGGTACGAGCAGTACTTC.

This sequence joins TRBV3-1 (or the pseudogene TRBV3-2) and TRBJ2-4; D unresolved. There are 15 residues in the CDR3. Germline assignment: CDR1 LGHDT and CDR2 YNNKEL (reference sequence). V was clipped by 4 bases and J by 0 bases, with 10 bases between them. The CDR3 DNA reads TGTGCCAGCAGCCCAACCCGAGGAGCCAAAAACATTCAGTACTTC. It translates to CASSPTRGAKNIQYF.

This clone appeared once. The V and J genes are TRBV28 and TRBJ1-2, with D possibly being TRBD1 (6 bases). Germline V gene data show CDR1 as MDHEN and CDR2 as SYDVKM. V lost 5 bases, J lost 4 bases, and 17 bases lay in between. The CDR3 is 15 residues long. Here the CDR3 reads CASSLQGRVSYGYTF. CDR3 sequence (DNA): TGTGCCAGCAGTCTACAGGGCCGAGTAAGCTATGGCTACACCTTC.

This clone was picked up a small number of times. The V gene is TRBV6-2 or TRBV6-3, the J gene TRBJ1-2, with D possibly TRBD1 on 5 matching bases. The length of the CDR3 is 17 residues. Germline V CDR1 and CDR2: MNHEY, SVGEGT. The ends were cut back, 2 bases at V and 0 bases at J, with 16 bases in the middle. DNA of the CDR3: TGTGCCAGCAGTTACGGGGGAAGGCGGGGTGCTAACTATGGCTACACCTTC. It translates to CASSYGGRRGANYGYTF.